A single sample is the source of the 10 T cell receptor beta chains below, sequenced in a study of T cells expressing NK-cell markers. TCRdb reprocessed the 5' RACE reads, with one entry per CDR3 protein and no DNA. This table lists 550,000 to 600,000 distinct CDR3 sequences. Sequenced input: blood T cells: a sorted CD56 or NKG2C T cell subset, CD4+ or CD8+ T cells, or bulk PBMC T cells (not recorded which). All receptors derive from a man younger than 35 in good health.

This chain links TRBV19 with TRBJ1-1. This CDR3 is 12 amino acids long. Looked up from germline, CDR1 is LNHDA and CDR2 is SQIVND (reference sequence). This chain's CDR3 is CASSRKVGEAFF.

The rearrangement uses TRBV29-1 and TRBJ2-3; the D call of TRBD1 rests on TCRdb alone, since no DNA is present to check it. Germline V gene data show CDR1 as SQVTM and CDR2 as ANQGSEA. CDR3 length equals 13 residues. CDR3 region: CSGKTQQVGTQYF.

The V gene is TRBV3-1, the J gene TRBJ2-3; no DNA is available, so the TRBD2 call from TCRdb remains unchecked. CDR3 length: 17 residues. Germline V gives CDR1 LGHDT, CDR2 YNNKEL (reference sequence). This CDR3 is CASSRNIAGGFPDTQYF.

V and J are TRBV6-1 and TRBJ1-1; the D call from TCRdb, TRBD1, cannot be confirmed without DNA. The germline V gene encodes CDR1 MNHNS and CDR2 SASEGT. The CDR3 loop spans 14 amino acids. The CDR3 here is CASSPPYDGHEAFF.

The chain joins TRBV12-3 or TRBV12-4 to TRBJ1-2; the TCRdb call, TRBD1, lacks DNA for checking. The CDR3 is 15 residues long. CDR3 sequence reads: CASSSFQGGGYGYTF.

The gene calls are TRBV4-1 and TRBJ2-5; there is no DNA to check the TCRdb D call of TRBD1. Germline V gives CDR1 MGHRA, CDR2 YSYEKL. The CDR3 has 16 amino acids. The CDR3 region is CASSQPGQKGQETQYF.

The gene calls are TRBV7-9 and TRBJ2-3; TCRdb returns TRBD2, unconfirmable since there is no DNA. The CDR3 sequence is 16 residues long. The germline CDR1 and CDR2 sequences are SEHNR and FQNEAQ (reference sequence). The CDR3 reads CASSLNLERSTDTQYF.

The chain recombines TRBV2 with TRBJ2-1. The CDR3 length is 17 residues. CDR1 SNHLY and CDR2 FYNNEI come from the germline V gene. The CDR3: CASSEAQRVWAYNEQFF.

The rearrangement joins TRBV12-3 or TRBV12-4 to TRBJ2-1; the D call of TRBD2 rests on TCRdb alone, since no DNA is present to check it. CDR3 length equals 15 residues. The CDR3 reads CASRLGTGGLGEQFF.

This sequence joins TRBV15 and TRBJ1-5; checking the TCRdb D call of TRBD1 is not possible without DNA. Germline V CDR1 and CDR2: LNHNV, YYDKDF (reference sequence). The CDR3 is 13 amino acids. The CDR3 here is CATGGGDHQPQHF.